This TCR beta chain was sequenced for a study of tumor and adjacent non-tumor tissue in lung cancer. On this clonotype itself: This may come from a read error, since a much larger clone is one base off.

The template was RNA from unsorted bulk tissue. Three rounds of nested PCR, following a modified ARM-PCR protocol, produced the TCRbeta library. Each CDR3 protein gets one entry after TCRdb re-called the multiplex PCR reads with MiXCR. The sample has approximately 130,000 distinct CDR3 sequences; 66% are singletons. The source material was lung tumor tissue. The TCR originated in a young man with non-small cell lung cancer.

Written as DNA, the CDR3 is TGTGCCAGCAGGCAAGAGGCGGGGGGGCGAGAGACCCAGTACTTC. This gives the protein CASRQEAGGRETQYF. The chain carries TRBV4-2 and TRBJ2-5; 9 nucleotides agree with TRBD2. The CDR3 spans 15 residues. Looked up from germline, CDR1 is LGHNA and CDR2 is YNFKEQ.